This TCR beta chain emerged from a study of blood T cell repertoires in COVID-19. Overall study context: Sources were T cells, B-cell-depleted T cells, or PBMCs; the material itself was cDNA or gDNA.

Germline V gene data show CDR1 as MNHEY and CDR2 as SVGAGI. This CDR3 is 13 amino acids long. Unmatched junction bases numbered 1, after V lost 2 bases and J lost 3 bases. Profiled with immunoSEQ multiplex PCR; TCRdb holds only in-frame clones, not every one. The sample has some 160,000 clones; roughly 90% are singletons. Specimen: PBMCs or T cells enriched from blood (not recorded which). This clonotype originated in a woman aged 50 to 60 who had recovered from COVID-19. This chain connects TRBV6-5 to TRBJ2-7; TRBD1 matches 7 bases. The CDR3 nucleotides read TGTGCCAGCAGTTACAACAGGGGCTACGAGCAGTACTTC. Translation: CASSYNRGYEQYF.